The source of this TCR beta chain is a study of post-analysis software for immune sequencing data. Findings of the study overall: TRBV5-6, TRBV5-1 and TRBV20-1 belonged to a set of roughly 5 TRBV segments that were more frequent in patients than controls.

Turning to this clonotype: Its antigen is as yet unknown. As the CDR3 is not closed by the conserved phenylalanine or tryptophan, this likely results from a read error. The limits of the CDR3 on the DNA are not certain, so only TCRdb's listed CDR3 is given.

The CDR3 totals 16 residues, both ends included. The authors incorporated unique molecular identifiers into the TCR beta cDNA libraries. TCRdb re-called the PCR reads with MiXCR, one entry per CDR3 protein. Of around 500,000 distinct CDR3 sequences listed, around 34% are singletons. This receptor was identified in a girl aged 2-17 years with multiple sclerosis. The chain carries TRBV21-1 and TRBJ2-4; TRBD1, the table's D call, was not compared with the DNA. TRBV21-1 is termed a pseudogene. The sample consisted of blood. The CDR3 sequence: CASPIKDRGSKNIQYS.